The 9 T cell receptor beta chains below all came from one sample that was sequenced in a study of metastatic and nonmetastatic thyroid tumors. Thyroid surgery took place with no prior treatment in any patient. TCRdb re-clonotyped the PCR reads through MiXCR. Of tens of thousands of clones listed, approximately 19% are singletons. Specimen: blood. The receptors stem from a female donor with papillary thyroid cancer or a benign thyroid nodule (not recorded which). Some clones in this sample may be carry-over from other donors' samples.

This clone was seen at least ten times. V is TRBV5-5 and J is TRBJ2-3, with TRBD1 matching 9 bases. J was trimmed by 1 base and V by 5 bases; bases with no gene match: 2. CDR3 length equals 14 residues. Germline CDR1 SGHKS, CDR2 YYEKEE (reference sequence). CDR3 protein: CASSRTGGTDTQYF. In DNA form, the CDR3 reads TGTGCCAGCAGTCGGACAGGGGGCACAGATACGCAGTATTTT.

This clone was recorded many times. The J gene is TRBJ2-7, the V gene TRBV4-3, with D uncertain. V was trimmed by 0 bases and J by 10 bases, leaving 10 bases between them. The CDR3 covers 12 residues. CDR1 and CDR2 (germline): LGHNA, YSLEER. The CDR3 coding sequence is TGCGCCAGCAGCCAAGATCGATCTAGACAGTACTTC. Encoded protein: CASSQDRSRQYF.

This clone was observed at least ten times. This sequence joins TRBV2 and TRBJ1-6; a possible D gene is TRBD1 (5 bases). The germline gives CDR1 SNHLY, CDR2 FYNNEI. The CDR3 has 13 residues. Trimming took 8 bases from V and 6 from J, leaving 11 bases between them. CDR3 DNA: TGTGCCAGCGACCGGGGCGGTAATTCACCCCTCCACTTT. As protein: CASDRGGNSPLHF.

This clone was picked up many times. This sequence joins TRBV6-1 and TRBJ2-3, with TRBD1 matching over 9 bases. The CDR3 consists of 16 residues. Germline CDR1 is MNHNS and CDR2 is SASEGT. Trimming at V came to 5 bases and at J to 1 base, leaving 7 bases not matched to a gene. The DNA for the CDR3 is TGTGCCAGCAGTTCAGAGTGGGACAGGGGCACAGATACGCAGTATTTT. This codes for CASSSEWDRGTDTQYF.

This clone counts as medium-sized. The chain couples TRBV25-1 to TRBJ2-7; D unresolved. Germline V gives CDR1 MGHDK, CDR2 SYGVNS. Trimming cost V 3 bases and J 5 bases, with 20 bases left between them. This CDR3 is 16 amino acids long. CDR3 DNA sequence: TGTGCCAGCAGTGATTGGACGACCGAAGGCAGGAACGAGCAGTACTTC. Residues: CASSDWTTEGRNEQYF.

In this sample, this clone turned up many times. The DNA for the CDR3 is TGTGCCAGCTCACCACAAAGACAGGGGCCCTCTGGCCCCCTCCACTTT. This gives the protein CASSPQRQGPSGPLHF. This rearrangement joins TRBV18 to TRBJ1-6, with 8 nucleotides matching TRBD1. The CDR3 sequence is 16 residues long. Germline assignment: CDR1 KGHSH and CDR2 LQKENI. Unmatched junction bases numbered 12, after V lost 1 base and J lost 13 bases.

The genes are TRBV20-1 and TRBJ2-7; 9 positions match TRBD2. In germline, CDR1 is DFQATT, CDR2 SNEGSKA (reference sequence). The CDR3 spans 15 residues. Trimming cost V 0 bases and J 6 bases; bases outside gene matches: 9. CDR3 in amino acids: CSAREYSGSWREQYF. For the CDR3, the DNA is TGCAGTGCTAGAGAGTATAGCGGGAGTTGGCGCGAGCAGTACTTC.

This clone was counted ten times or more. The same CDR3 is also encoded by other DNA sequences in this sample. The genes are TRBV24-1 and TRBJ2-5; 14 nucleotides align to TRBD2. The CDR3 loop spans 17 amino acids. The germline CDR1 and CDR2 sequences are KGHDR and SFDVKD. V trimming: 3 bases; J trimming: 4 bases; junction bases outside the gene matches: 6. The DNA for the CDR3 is TGTGCCACCAGTGATCCCGGGACTAGCGGGAGTCTAGAGACCCAGTACTTC. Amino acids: CATSDPGTSGSLETQYF.

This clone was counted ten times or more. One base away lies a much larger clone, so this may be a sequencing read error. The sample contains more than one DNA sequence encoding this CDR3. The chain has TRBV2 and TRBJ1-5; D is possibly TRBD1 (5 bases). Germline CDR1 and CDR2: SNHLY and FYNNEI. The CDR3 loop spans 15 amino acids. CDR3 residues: CASRGFPGEDQPQHF. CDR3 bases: TGTGCCAGCAGGGGGTTTCCGGGGGAGGATCAGCCCCAGCATTTC. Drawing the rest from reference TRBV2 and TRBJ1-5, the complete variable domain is EPEVTQTPSHQVTQMGQEVILRCVPISNHLYFYWYRQILGQKVEFLVSFYNNEISEKSEIFDDQFSVERPDGSNFTLKIRSTKLEDSAMYFCASRGFPGEDQPQHFGDGTRLSIL.